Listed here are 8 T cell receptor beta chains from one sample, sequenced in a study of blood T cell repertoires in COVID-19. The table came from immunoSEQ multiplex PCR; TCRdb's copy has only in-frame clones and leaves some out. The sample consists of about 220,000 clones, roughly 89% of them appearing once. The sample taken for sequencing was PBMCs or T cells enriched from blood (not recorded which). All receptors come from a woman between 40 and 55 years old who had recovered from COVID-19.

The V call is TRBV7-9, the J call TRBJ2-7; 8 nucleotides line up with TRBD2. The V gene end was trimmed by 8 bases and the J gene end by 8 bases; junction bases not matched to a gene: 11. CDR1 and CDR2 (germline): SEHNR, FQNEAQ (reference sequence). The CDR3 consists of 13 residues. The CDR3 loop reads CASSTSGLQQQYF. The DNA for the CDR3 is TGTGCCAGCTCCACTAGCGGCCTTCAACAGCAGTACTTC.

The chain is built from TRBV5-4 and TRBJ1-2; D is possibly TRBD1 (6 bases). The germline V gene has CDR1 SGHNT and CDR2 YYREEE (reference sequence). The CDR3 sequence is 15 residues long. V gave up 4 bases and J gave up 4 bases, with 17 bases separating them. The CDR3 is CASSPQDSLLYGYTF. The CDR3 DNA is TGTGCCAGCAGCCCCCAGGACAGCTTACTCTATGGCTACACCTTC.

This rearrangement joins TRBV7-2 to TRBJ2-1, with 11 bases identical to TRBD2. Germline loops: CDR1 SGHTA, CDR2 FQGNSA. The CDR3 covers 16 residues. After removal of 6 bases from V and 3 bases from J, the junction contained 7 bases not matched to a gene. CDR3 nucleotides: TGTGCCAGCAGGCCTACTAGCGGGAGATTCTACAATGAGCAGTTCTTC. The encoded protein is CASRPTSGRFYNEQFF.

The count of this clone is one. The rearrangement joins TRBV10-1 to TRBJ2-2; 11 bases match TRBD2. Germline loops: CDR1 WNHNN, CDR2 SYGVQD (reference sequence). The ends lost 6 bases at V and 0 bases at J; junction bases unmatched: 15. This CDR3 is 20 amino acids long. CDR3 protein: CASSGGGTSGWRANTGELFF. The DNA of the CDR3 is TGCGCCAGCAGCGGCGGGGGGACTAGCGGATGGAGAGCGAACACCGGGGAGCTGTTTTTT.

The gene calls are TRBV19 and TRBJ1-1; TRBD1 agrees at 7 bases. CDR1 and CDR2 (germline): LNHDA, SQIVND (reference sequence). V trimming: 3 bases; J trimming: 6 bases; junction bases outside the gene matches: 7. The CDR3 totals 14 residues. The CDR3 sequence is CASSIEAGGSEAFF. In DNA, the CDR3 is TGTGCCAGTAGTATTGAGGCAGGGGGGTCTGAAGCTTTCTTT.

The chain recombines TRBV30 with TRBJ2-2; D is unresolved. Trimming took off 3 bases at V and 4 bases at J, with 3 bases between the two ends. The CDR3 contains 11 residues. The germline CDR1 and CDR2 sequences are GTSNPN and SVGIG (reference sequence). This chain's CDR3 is CAWRATGELFF. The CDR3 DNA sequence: TGTGCCTGGAGGGCCACCGGGGAGCTGTTTTTT.

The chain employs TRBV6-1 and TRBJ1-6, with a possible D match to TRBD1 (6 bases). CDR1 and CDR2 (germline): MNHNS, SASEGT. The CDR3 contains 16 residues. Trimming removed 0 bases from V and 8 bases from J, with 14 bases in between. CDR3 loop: CASSEAPSGVDSPLHF. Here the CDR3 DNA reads TGTGCCAGCAGTGAAGCCCCATCAGGGGTCGATTCACCCCTCCACTTT.

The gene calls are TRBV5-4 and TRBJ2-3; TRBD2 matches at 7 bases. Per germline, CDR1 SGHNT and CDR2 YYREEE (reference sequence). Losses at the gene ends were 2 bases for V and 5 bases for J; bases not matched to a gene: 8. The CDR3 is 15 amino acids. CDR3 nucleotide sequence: TGTGCCAGCAGCTTAAGGCGGGAGCGTGGAGATACGCAGTATTTT. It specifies CASSLRRERGDTQYF.